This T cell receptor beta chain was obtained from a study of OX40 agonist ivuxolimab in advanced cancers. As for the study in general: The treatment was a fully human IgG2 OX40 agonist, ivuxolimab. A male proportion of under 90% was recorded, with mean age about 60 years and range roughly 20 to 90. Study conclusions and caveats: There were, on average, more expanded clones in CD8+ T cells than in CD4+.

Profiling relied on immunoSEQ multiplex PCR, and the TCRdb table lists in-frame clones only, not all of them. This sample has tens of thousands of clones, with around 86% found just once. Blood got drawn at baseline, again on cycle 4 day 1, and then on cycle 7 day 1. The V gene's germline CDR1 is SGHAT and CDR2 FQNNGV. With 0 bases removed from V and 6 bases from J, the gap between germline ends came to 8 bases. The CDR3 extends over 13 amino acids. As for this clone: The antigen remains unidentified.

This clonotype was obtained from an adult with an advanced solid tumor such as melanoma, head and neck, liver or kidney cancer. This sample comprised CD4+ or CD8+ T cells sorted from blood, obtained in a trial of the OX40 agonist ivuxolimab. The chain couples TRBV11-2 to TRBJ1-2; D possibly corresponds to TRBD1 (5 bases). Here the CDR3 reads CASSLDLGDGYTF. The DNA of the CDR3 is TGTGCCAGCAGCTTAGATTTGGGGGATGGCTACACCTTC.